These 29 T cell receptor beta chains share one sample of origin, sequenced in a study of regulatory T cells in long-lasting Graves disease. Arm-PCR of CDR3 regions and iRepertoire HTBI primers were used to build TCR beta libraries. TCRdb reprocessed the multiplex PCR reads with MiXCR, giving one entry per CDR3 protein. The sample contains more than 300,000 distinct CDR3 sequences, roughly a sixth of which appear only once. This sample's time point: newly diagnosed GD, antithyroid drugs for less than 3 months. PBMC-extracted RNA yielded the TCR library. The input for sequencing was peripheral blood mononuclear cells (PBMCs), taken at new diagnosis, from a patient treated with antithyroid drugs. The receptors originated from a female donor with Graves disease.

This clonotype has only a few counts. The chain is built from TRBV29-1 and TRBJ2-1, with a possible D match to TRBD2 (5 bases). V dropped 4 bases and J dropped 7 bases, with 8 bases sitting between them. Germline CDR1 is SQVTM and CDR2 is ANQGSEA. The CDR3 covers 11 residues. In nucleotides, the CDR3 is TGCAGCGTTGCGAGGGAAAATGAGCAGTTCTTC. It translates to CSVARENEQFF.

This clonotype was seen repeatedly, ten times or more. V gene TRBV19 combines with J gene TRBJ1-2, with D unclear. The CDR3 spans 12 residues. Trimming took off 3 bases at V and 5 bases at J, with 7 bases between the two ends. The germline CDR1 and CDR2 sequences are LNHDA and SQIVND (reference sequence). This CDR3 is CASSMAGYGYTF. Written as DNA, the CDR3 is TGTGCCAGTAGTATGGCCGGTTATGGCTACACCTTC.

This clonotype has only a few counts. The chain has TRBV5-1 and TRBJ1-2, with 7 bases matching TRBD1. This CDR3 spans 17 amino acids. CDR1 and CDR2 from the germline V gene are SGHRS and YFSETQ. J gave up 4 bases and V 0 bases, and 12 bases lay outside the gene matches. The CDR3 nucleotides read TGCGCCAGCAGCTTGGCTCCTGGGGACAGAGCAAGCTATGGCTACACCTTC. Encoded protein: CASSLAPGDRASYGYTF.

Concerning this clonotype: The junction and the germline gene differ at one end; a read error may be behind it. The V and J genes are TRBV20-1 and TRBJ1-1, with D possibly matching TRBD1 (6 bases). This CDR3 has 13 residues. CDR1 is DFQATT and CDR2 is SNEGSKA in the germline V gene (reference sequence). Here the CDR3 reads CSARGHRNAEAFF. The DNA for the CDR3 is TGCAGTGCGAGGGGACATAGGAACGCTGAAGCTTTCTTT.

In nucleotides, the CDR3 is TGTGCCAGTAGGGACAGGGGACGTTCTCAGCCCCAGCATTTT. It codes for CASRDRGRSQPQHF. This rearrangement joins TRBV19 to TRBJ1-5, with TRBD1 identical over 9 bases. V shed 6 bases, J shed 6 bases, and the junction held 6 bases outside the gene matches. The germline CDR1 and CDR2 sequences are LNHDA and SQIVND (reference sequence). CDR3 length equals 14 residues.

V is TRBV7-2 and J is TRBJ1-1; no clear D gene. Trimming took off 5 bases at V and 5 bases at J, with 12 bases between the two ends. The CDR3 consists of 13 residues. CDR1 SGHTA and CDR2 FQGNSA come from the germline V gene. In DNA form, the CDR3 reads TGTGCCAGCAGCCGAAACTTGGGTACTGAAGCTTTCTTT. Translating it yields CASSRNLGTEAFF.

This clonotype was counted many times. The chain links TRBV4-3 to TRBJ1-1; the D is unclear. Between the trimmed V and J ends, which lost 1 base and 8 bases, there was a span of 14 bases. CDR3 length: 14 amino acids. Germline values: CDR1 LGHNA, CDR2 YSLEER. The CDR3 loop reads CASSQVQRTEEAFF. The CDR3 DNA is TGCGCCAGCAGCCAAGTGCAGCGAACCGAGGAAGCTTTCTTT.

This clonotype was detected ten times or more. The rearrangement links TRBV11-1 to TRBJ2-1; D is perhaps TRBD2 (6 bases). The V gene's germline CDR1 is SGHAT and CDR2 FQDESV (reference sequence). The CDR3 runs 16 residues. V shed 1 base and J shed 3 bases, with 13 bases lying between them. The CDR3 sequence is CASSLGAGSLYNEQFF. Written as DNA, the CDR3 is TGTGCCAGCAGCTTAGGGGCGGGGAGCCTCTACAATGAGCAGTTCTTC.

In nucleotides, the CDR3 is TGCAGCGTCGATGGACTAGCGGGGCCGTTTGAAGAGACCCAGTACTTC. It specifies CSVDGLAGPFEETQYF. The genes are TRBV29-1 and TRBJ2-5, with 12 bases that match TRBD2. This CDR3 is built from 16 residues. CDR1 and CDR2 (germline): SQVTM, ANQGSEA. The J segment lost 3 bases and the V segment lost 6 bases, leaving 11 bases of the junction unmatched.

There are many counts of this clonotype. V and J are TRBV29-1 and TRBJ2-3, with 8 bases matching TRBD1. The ends lost 7 bases at V and 2 bases at J; junction bases unmatched: 8. The length of the CDR3 is 14 residues. Germline CDR1 and CDR2: SQVTM and ANQGSEA. The CDR3 protein is CSAIPGQDTDTQYF. The CDR3 region has the DNA TGCAGCGCTATACCGGGACAGGACACAGATACGCAGTATTTT.

In this sample, this clonotype turned up many times. The CDR3 sequence is CASSLEVLGTGELFF. In nucleotides, the CDR3 is TGCGCCAGCAGCTTAGAGGTCCTTGGGACCGGGGAGCTGTTTTTT. The chain carries TRBV5-1 and TRBJ2-2; D not certain. The CDR3 runs 15 residues. The ends were cut back, 2 bases at V and 5 bases at J, with 13 bases in the middle. CDR1 SGHRS and CDR2 YFSETQ come from the germline V gene.

This clonotype showed up many times. The chain is built from TRBV7-2 and TRBJ1-5, with D uncertain. Trimming removed 2 bases from V and 2 bases from J, with 10 bases in between. The V gene's germline CDR1 is SGHTA and CDR2 FQGNSA. This CDR3 comprises 15 residues. CDR3 coding DNA: TGTGCCAGCAGCTTATCCCCTCATGGCAATCAGCCCCAGCATTTT. Protein: CASSLSPHGNQPQHF.

This clonotype was recorded a few times. The CDR3 reads CASSETIAGTGGTGELFF. The CDR3 nucleotides are TGTGCCAGCAGTGAAACAATCGCCGGGACAGGGGGAACCGGGGAGCTGTTTTTT. The chain recombines TRBV6-2 or TRBV6-3 with TRBJ2-2, with TRBD1 matching over 11 bases. The CDR3 has 18 amino acids. Germline CDR1 MNHEY, CDR2 SVGEGT. The ends lost 5 bases at V and 5 bases at J; junction bases unmatched: 13.

The V and J genes are TRBV7-9 and TRBJ1-2; D unresolved. The germline V and J ends were trimmed by 2 bases and 2 bases, with 15 bases remaining between them. Per germline, CDR1 SEHNR and CDR2 FQNEAQ (reference sequence). The CDR3 runs 16 residues. The CDR3 sequence is CASSLTRTDGNYGYTF. The DNA of the CDR3 is TGTGCCAGCAGCTTAACACGAACCGACGGGAACTATGGCTACACCTTC. Full variable domain (missing parts from reference TRBV7-9 and TRBJ1-2): DTGVSQNPRHKITKRGQNVTFRCDPISEHNRLYWYRQTLGQGPEFLTYFQNEAQLEKSRLLSDRFSAERPKGSFSTLEIQRTEQGDSAMYLCASSLTRTDGNYGYTFGSGTRLTVV.

This clonotype has at least ten counts. J is TRBJ1-5 and V is TRBV3-2; the table's D gene call, TRBD1, was not cross checked with the DNA. TRBV3-2 represents a pseudogene. The CDR3 is 19 amino acids. The CDR3 nucleotides are TGTGCCAGCAGCCCCGGGGCAGGGGGACGCCAGTCGGTCAATCAGCCCCAGCATTTT. It translates to CASSPGAGGRQSVNQPQHF.

This clonotype came up many times. This chain uses TRBV5-1 with TRBJ2-7; 8 positions agree with TRBD1. The germline gives CDR1 SGHRS, CDR2 YFSETQ. The V gene end was trimmed by 3 bases and the J gene end by 2 bases; junction bases not matched to a gene: 1. The CDR3 totals 13 residues. The CDR3 DNA is TGCGCCAGCAGCTGGGACAGGACCTACGAGCAGTACTTC. It specifies CASSWDRTYEQYF.

The rearrangement joins TRBV11-2 to TRBJ2-1; 7 nucleotides line up with TRBD2. Germline V gives CDR1 SGHAT, CDR2 FQNNGV. The CDR3 spans 17 residues. V was clipped by 8 bases and J by 2 bases; unmatched bases: 15. The CDR3 spells CASRAGLAGEAYNEQFF. The CDR3 nucleotides read TGTGCCAGCCGCGCAGGGTTGGCGGGAGAGGCCTACAATGAGCAGTTCTTC.

The chain couples TRBV10-1 to TRBJ2-7, with 11 bases aligning to TRBD2. J was trimmed by 0 bases and V by 3 bases; bases with no gene match: 7. CDR3 length: 17 amino acids. CDR1 and CDR2 (germline): WNHNN, SYGVQD (reference sequence). CDR3 sequence: CASSEGGLADNSYEQYF. The CDR3 bases are TGCGCCAGCAGTGAAGGGGGACTAGCGGATAACTCCTACGAGCAGTACTTC.

At least ten counts were recorded for this clonotype. The CDR3 spells CASSQARGTEAFF. CDR3 nucleotide sequence: TGTGCCAGCAGCCAAGCCCGGGGCACTGAAGCTTTCTTT. This chain links TRBV3-1 with TRBJ1-1; D is uncertain. The CDR3 runs to 13 residues. Trimming took 1 base from V and 4 from J, leaving 7 bases between them. Germline CDR1 reads LGHDT; CDR2 reads YNNKEL (reference sequence).

This clonotype was detected many times. The V and J genes are TRBV7-9 and TRBJ1-1; D gene ambiguous. The CDR3 runs to 12 residues. Germline loops: CDR1 SEHNR, CDR2 FQNEAQ (reference sequence). V lost 2 bases, J lost 8 bases, and 9 bases lay in between. CDR3 DNA: TGTGCCAGCAGCTTATGGACTGCGGAAGCTTTCTTT. This encodes CASSLWTAEAFF.

This clonotype came up a few times. CDR3 protein: CASSEFQGLSTEAFF. The CDR3 DNA is TGTGCCAGCAGTGAATTTCAGGGGTTGAGCACTGAAGCTTTCTTT. This chain links TRBV6-1 with TRBJ1-1; the D gene is possibly TRBD1 (6 bases). The germline CDR1 and CDR2 sequences are MNHNS and SASEGT. The CDR3 contains 15 residues. Trimming pared 2 bases from V and 4 bases from J, leaving 14 bases between.

This clonotype has a count of ten or more. The rearrangement uses TRBV28 and TRBJ2-5; 7 bases align to TRBD1. After removal of 5 bases from V and 7 bases from J, the junction contained 7 bases not matched to a gene. The CDR3 is 13 amino acids. Germline V lookup: CDR1 MDHEN, CDR2 SYDVKM. As DNA, the CDR3 is TGTGCCAGCAGTCCGACCAACAGGGGGACCCAGTACTTC. Protein sequence: CASSPTNRGTQYF.

This clonotype has a count of ten or more. The chain employs TRBV6-5 and TRBJ1-1; TRBD1 aligns across 11 bases. The CDR3 spans 16 residues. The J segment lost 1 base and the V segment lost 2 bases, leaving 3 bases of the junction unmatched. Looked up from germline, CDR1 is MNHEY and CDR2 is SVGAGI. In DNA form, the CDR3 reads TGTGCCAGCAGTTACGCCGGGACAGGGGGGAACACTGAAGCTTTCTTT. It specifies CASSYAGTGGNTEAFF.

The CDR3 DNA reads TGTGCCAGCAGTTTATTACCCGGGACAGGGTCCTACGAGCAGTACTTC. Encoded protein: CASSLLPGTGSYEQYF. The chain recombines TRBV27 with TRBJ2-7, with TRBD1 identical over 9 bases. Germline lookup yields CDR1 MNHEY and CDR2 SMNVEV (reference sequence). The CDR3 sequence is 16 residues long. V lost 1 base and J lost 1; bases outside the gene matches: 5.

This clonotype has a count of ten or more. This chain links TRBV5-4 with TRBJ2-1, with 9 bases lining up with TRBD1. After removal of 5 bases from V and 9 bases from J, the junction contained 9 bases not matched to a gene. From germline, CDR1 is SGHNT and CDR2 YYREEE (reference sequence). There are 14 residues in the CDR3. The chain's CDR3 is CASRVTGGTVEQFF. The CDR3 DNA reads as TGTGCCAGCAGGGTCACAGGGGGCACGGTTGAGCAGTTCTTC.

This clonotype has ten or more counts. This chain joins TRBV12-3 or TRBV12-4 and TRBJ1-2; D remains unclear. The length of the CDR3 is 16 residues. The ends were cut back, 6 bases at V and 8 bases at J, with 25 bases in the middle. In DNA form, the CDR3 reads TGTGCCAGCAGCCACCCCGTAACGGACTCCCGCCGCGGCTACACCTTC. Its protein is CASSHPVTDSRRGYTF.

This clonotype was seen ten or more times. This rearrangement joins TRBV19 to TRBJ2-7; no definite D call. Germline V gene lookup returns CDR1 LNHDA and CDR2 SQIVND (reference sequence). There are 14 residues in the CDR3. V gave up 9 bases and J gave up 7 bases, with 22 bases separating them. This CDR3 is CASGPPDRHWEQYF. DNA for the CDR3: TGTGCCAGCGGGCCACCGGACCGCCATTGGGAGCAGTACTTC.

This clonotype was found a few times. The chain links TRBV18 to TRBJ2-1; 14 bases are shared with TRBD2. The CDR3 has 16 amino acids. The J segment lost 3 bases and the V segment lost 6 bases, leaving 4 bases of the junction unmatched. The germline gives CDR1 KGHSH, CDR2 LQKENI. The CDR3 is CASSGTSGSIYNEQFF. CDR3 nucleotides: TGTGCCAGCTCCGGGACTAGCGGGAGTATCTACAATGAGCAGTTCTTC.

This clonotype was found many times. This chain connects TRBV7-2 to TRBJ1-2; D not certain. Germline V gene lookup returns CDR1 SGHTA and CDR2 FQGNSA. The CDR3 sequence is 14 residues long. Trimming removed 0 bases from V and 3 bases from J, with 8 bases in between. CDR3 in amino acids: CASSLASGYYGYTF. DNA of the CDR3: TGTGCCAGCAGCTTAGCGTCCGGGTACTATGGCTACACCTTC.